The 21 T cell receptor beta chains presented below share a single source sample, sequenced in a study of Tregs in tolerant kidney transplant recipients. Only in-frame clones appear in the TCRdb table, and some are missing; sequencing was by immunoSEQ multiplex PCR. The sample lists about 56,000 clones, about 83% occurring once. Source material: CD4+ T cells from blood. These receptors all come from a human donor in good health.

V and J are TRBV5-6 and TRBJ1-5; D is ambiguous. The CDR3 covers 14 residues. Trimming took 0 bases from V and 4 from J, leaving 8 bases between them. Germline CDR1 reads SGHDT; CDR2 reads YYEEEE. DNA of the CDR3: TGTGCCAGCAGCTTGGCCGGGAGGAATCAGCCCCAGCATTTT. It yields the protein CASSLAGRNQPQHF.

Turning to this clone: The same CDR3 can be traced to other DNA sequences in this sample. The rearrangement links TRBV11-3 to TRBJ2-7, with 12 bases fitting TRBD2. This CDR3 comprises 17 residues. Germline V gene lookup returns CDR1 SGHNT and CDR2 YENEEA. The trim removed 1 base at V and 3 bases at J, leaving 7 bases unmatched. This chain's CDR3 is CASSLGRLAGVLYEQYF. The DNA for the CDR3 is TGTGCCAGCAGCTTAGGGAGACTAGCGGGAGTGCTCTACGAGCAGTACTTC.

This chain uses TRBV5-1 with TRBJ1-3; TRBD1 is a possible D gene (5 bases). There are 18 residues in the CDR3. Trimming cost V 0 bases and J 1 base, with 17 bases left between them. Germline V gene sequence: CDR1 SGHRS, CDR2 YFSETQ. CDR3 region: CASSLALRGPRSGNTIYF. CDR3 DNA: TGCGCCAGCAGCTTGGCCTTAAGGGGCCCAAGATCTGGAAACACCATATATTTT. The whole variable domain, filled in from reference TRBV5-1 and TRBJ1-3, reads KAGVTQTPRYLIKTRGQQVTLSCSPISGHRSVSWYQQTPGQGLQFLFEYFSETQRNKGNFPGRFSGRQFSNSRSEMNVSTLELGDSALYLCASSLALRGPRSGNTIYFGEGSWLTVV.

This clone occurred once. The rearrangement joins TRBV7-2 to TRBJ2-6; D gene unclear. Between the trimmed V and J ends, which lost 6 bases and 1 base, there was a span of 13 bases. CDR3 length: 16 residues. CDR1 and CDR2 (germline): SGHTA, FQGNSA. CDR3 bases: TGTGCCAGCAGTTTCGCCGCAGGATCTGGGGCCAACGTCCTGACTTTC. Translation: CASSFAAGSGANVLTF.

This clone is a singleton in its sample. The rearrangement links TRBV20-1 to TRBJ1-1, with unresolved D. Trimming pared 2 bases from V and 1 base from J, leaving 2 bases between. This CDR3 comprises 11 residues. The V gene's germline CDR1 is DFQATT and CDR2 SNEGSKA (reference sequence). The CDR3 bases are TGCAGTGCTAGACGGAACACTGAAGCTTTCTTT. Its protein is CSARRNTEAFF.

The chain combines TRBV29-1 with TRBJ2-1, with TRBD1 matching 8 bases. V was pared by 1 base and J by 9 bases, with 8 bases of the junction left unmatched. The germline gives CDR1 SQVTM, CDR2 ANQGSEA. The CDR3 is 14 residues long. In DNA form, the CDR3 reads TGCAGCGTTGAAGGTGACAGGGGCAATTTTGAGCAGTTCTTC. Amino acids: CSVEGDRGNFEQFF.

The V and J genes are TRBV2 and TRBJ2-1; unclear D gene. The CDR3 consists of 14 residues. The germline CDR1 and CDR2 sequences are SNHLY and FYNNEI. V was cut by 5 bases and J by 6 bases, with 14 bases left in between. In DNA, the CDR3 is TGTGCCAGCAGTTTCTCTGACTCCCTCAATGAGCAGTTCTTC. This codes for CASSFSDSLNEQFF.

The rearrangement uses TRBV6-5 and TRBJ2-7; D might be TRBD2 (5 bases). The V end lost 4 bases, the J end lost 3 bases, and 10 bases lay between the germline ends. The CDR3 spans 13 residues. Germline V gene sequence: CDR1 MNHEY, CDR2 SVGAGI. For the CDR3, the DNA is TGTGCCAGCAGTTTTATCGGGGTCTACGAGCAGTACTTC. It is translated as CASSFIGVYEQYF.

The chain has TRBV7-2 and TRBJ2-1; 9 bases fit TRBD2. CDR3 length equals 15 residues. Germline CDR1 and CDR2: SGHTA and FQGNSA. J gave up 7 bases and V 4 bases, and 8 bases lay outside the gene matches. Here the CDR3 DNA reads TGTGCCAGCAGCTCTCAAGTGGCGGGAGGGAATGAGCAGTTCTTC. Encoded protein: CASSSQVAGGNEQFF.

The chain is built from TRBV4-3 and TRBJ1-2; 7 bases map to TRBD1. The CDR3 totals 16 residues. Trimming cost V 4 bases and J 4 bases; bases outside gene matches: 12. Germline CDR1 reads LGHNA; CDR2 reads YSLEER. The CDR3 DNA is TGCGCCAGCAGCCTTCAAGGGGGCGGGACAGTCTATGGCTACACCTTC. Amino acid sequence: CASSLQGGGTVYGYTF.

CDR3 DNA: TGTGCCAGCAGCGTAAGGCAGCTGGGAGAGGAGCAGTTCTTC. It codes for CASSVRQLGEEQFF. V gene TRBV9 combines with J gene TRBJ2-1; perhaps TRBD2 as D (5 bases). Germline CDR1 SGDLS, CDR2 YYNGEE. CDR3 length: 14 amino acids. V was cut by 1 base and J by 10 bases, with 15 bases left in between.

This chain links TRBV19 with TRBJ2-2; possibly TRBD1 for D (5 bases). The CDR3 extends over 12 amino acids. The ends were cut back, 10 bases at V and 7 bases at J, with 13 bases in the middle. The germline V gene encodes CDR1 LNHDA and CDR2 SQIVND (reference sequence). DNA of the CDR3: TGTGCCACAACAGGAAAGGGCGGGGAGCTGTTTTTT. Protein product: CATTGKGGELFF.

This chain joins TRBV10-1 and TRBJ2-7, with D tentatively TRBD2 (5 bases). CDR3 length equals 15 residues. Germline V gene sequence: CDR1 WNHNN, CDR2 SYGVQD (reference sequence). Trimming cost V 1 base and J 3 bases, with 13 bases left between them. DNA for the CDR3: TGCGCCAGCAGTGAGTGTGGGTTGAGGGTCTACGAGCAGTACTTC. It specifies CASSECGLRVYEQYF.

This clone came up once. The CDR3 nucleotides read TGTGCCAGCAGTCCTCACTACTATGGCTACACCTTC. It translates to CASSPHYYGYTF. The genes are TRBV28 and TRBJ1-2; no firm D call. The CDR3 spans 12 residues. Germline CDR1 is MDHEN and CDR2 is SYDVKM. V dropped 5 bases and J dropped 3 bases, with 7 bases sitting between them.

This clone is a singleton in its sample. The chain recombines TRBV19 with TRBJ1-5, with 7 positions matching TRBD1. The CDR3 length is 18 residues. V was clipped by 3 bases and J by 0 bases; unmatched bases: 11. Germline CDR1 reads LNHDA; CDR2 reads SQIVND (reference sequence). CDR3 sequence: CASSISGTVEYSNQPQHF. The DNA for the CDR3 is TGTGCCAGTAGTATCTCAGGGACAGTGGAGTATAGCAATCAGCCCCAGCATTTT.

This clone was seen once. The chain has TRBV7-2 and TRBJ2-3; D possibly corresponds to TRBD2 (6 bases). V was clipped by 3 bases and J by 2 bases, with 15 bases between them. The V gene's germline CDR1 is SGHTA and CDR2 FQGNSA. The CDR3 runs to 16 residues. The CDR3 reads CASSFYGSGYTDTQYF. The CDR3 DNA follows: TGTGCCAGCAGCTTTTATGGTAGCGGATACACAGATACGCAGTATTTT.

J is TRBJ1-1 and V is TRBV11-3, with 8 bases matching TRBD1. The CDR3 has 15 amino acids. Germline trimming cut 1 base from V and 1 base from J; bases unmatched to any gene: 2. Germline V gene data show CDR1 as SGHNT and CDR2 as YENEEA. Here the CDR3 reads CASSLVTGGNTEAFF. DNA for the CDR3: TGTGCCAGCAGCTTAGTCACAGGGGGGAACACTGAAGCTTTCTTT. Filled out from reference TRBV11-3 and TRBJ1-1, the complete variable domain reads EAGVVQSPRYKIIEKKQPVAFWCNPISGHNTLYWYLQNLGQGPELLIRYENEEAVDDSQLPKDRFSAERLKGVDSTLKIQPAELGDSAVYLCASSLVTGGNTEAFFGQGTRLTVV.

This chain joins TRBV21-1 and TRBJ1-2; no DNA check was done on the table's D call, TRBD1. TRBV21-1 is given as a pseudogene. CDR3 length equals 16 residues. The CDR3 DNA sequence: TGTGCCAGCAGCAAAGGGACAGGGATAACCAGCTATGGCTACACCTTC. It is translated as CASSKGTGITSYGYTF.

The rearrangement links TRBV4-3 to TRBJ2-5; TRBD1 or TRBD2 may be the D gene (6 bases each). The length of the CDR3 is 17 residues. The V gene's germline CDR1 is LGHNA and CDR2 YSLEER. V lost 0 bases and J 4 bases, leaving 18 bases between the germline ends. The CDR3 sequence: CASSQESNEGGVETQYF. As DNA, the CDR3 is TGCGCCAGCAGCCAAGAATCTAACGAGGGGGGCGTAGAGACCCAGTACTTC.

V and J are TRBV5-4 and TRBJ2-3, with D possibly matching TRBD1 (7 bases). The V gene lost 4 bases and the J gene lost 0 bases, with 9 bases spanning the gap. Germline V gives CDR1 SGHNT, CDR2 YYREEE (reference sequence). The CDR3 is made up of 14 amino acids. The CDR3 DNA follows: TGTGCCAGCAGCGCGGGACAGAGCACAGATACGCAGTATTTT. Its translation: CASSAGQSTDTQYF.

The gene calls are TRBV11-2 and TRBJ1-6; D gene uncertain. Germline V CDR1 and CDR2: SGHAT, FQNNGV. The germline V and J ends were trimmed by 6 bases and 4 bases, with 7 bases remaining between them. CDR3 size: 13 residues. The CDR3: CASRRYYNSPLHF. The CDR3 nucleotides read TGTGCCAGCAGACGGTATTATAATTCACCCCTCCACTTT. The complete variable domain, with remaining parts taken from reference TRBV11-2 and TRBJ1-6, reads EAGVAQSPRYKIIEKRQSVAFWCNPISGHATLYWYQQILGQGPKLLIQFQNNGVVDDSQLPKDRFSAERLKGVDSTLKIQPAKLEDSAVYLCASRRYYNSPLHFGNGTRLTVT.